This T cell receptor (beta chain) comes out of a study of OX40 agonist ivuxolimab in advanced cancers. Study at large: Patients received intravenous ivuxolimab every 2 weeks at 0.01 to 10 mg/kg.

Germline CDR1 SGHVS, CDR2 FNYEAQ. Trimming took 3 bases from V and 0 from J, leaving 12 bases between them. The CDR3 has 15 amino acids. Study conclusions and caveats: People who partly responded at 0.1-3.0 mg/kg had some of the least clonal expansion seen. Expanded clones tended on average to be more numerous among CD8+ T cells than CD4+.

The count of this clone is one. Its antigen is unknown. Sequencing used immunoSEQ multiplex PCR; TCRdb keeps in-frame clones, though not all of them. This table has about 100,000 clones, around 90% appearing once. The chain carries TRBV7-6 and TRBJ2-7; D not certain. Source: CD4+ or CD8+ T cells sorted from blood, taken in a trial of the OX40 agonist ivuxolimab. The sequence derives from an adult with an advanced solid tumor such as melanoma, head and neck, liver or kidney cancer. As DNA, the CDR3 is TGTGCCAGCAGCTTCAGGCCAACCCACTCCTACGAGCAGTACTTC. This encodes CASSFRPTHSYEQYF. The complete variable domain, with remaining parts taken from reference TRBV7-6 and TRBJ2-7, reads GAGVSQSPRYKVTKRGQDVALRCDPISGHVSLYWYRQALGQGPEFLTYFNYEAQQDKSGLPNDRFSAERPEGSISTLTIQRTEQRDSAMYRCASSFRPTHSYEQYFGPGTRLTVT.